Shown below are 30 T cell receptor beta chains from a single sample sequenced in a study of beta chain features in type 1 diabetes. Findings of the study overall: Among patients with Type 1 diabetes, TCRB CDR3s were moderately but significantly shorter in every one of the four CD4+ subsets.

The entirety of the isolated RNA underwent reverse transcription, so expressed TCRB transcripts were sequenced. TCRdb's table, derived via immunoSEQ multiplex PCR, lists solely in-frame clones and lacks some. The sample contains a few hundred thousand clones, approximately 13% of which appear only once. Their specific antigens are unknown. Sequenced sample: naive CD4+ T cells from blood. The receptors come from a woman aged 18-29 years with type 1 diabetes.

This chain joins TRBV5-6 and TRBJ2-7; tentative D call: TRBD2 (5 bases). Germline-derived CDR1 and CDR2 are SGHDT and YYEEEE. V lost 4 bases and J 7 bases, leaving 15 bases between the germline ends. CDR3 length: 13 residues. CDR3 in DNA: TGTGCCAGCAGCCTACTTAGCGTCCGGGAGCAGTACGTC. Its translation is CASSLLSVREQYV.

Only a few counts were recorded for this clone. The V call is TRBV28, the J call TRBJ2-2; 9 bases fit TRBD2. V dropped 4 bases and J dropped 6; count of bases not matched to a gene: 9. Germline V CDR1 and CDR2: MDHEN, SYDVKM. The CDR3 consists of 16 residues. CDR3 in amino acids: CASSSVRGRAPGELFF. The CDR3 DNA reads TGTGCCAGCAGTTCTGTGCGCGGGAGGGCCCCCGGGGAGCTGTTTTTT.

This clone has a handful of counts. This chain joins TRBV19 and TRBJ1-2, with 7 bases identical to TRBD1. The germline V gene encodes CDR1 LNHDA and CDR2 SQIVND (reference sequence). After removal of 6 bases from V and 8 bases from J, the junction contained 15 bases not matched to a gene. The CDR3 is made up of 15 amino acids. CDR3 sequence (DNA): TGTGCCAGTAGCGGATATATACAGGGGTTGAAAGGCTACACCTTC. It codes for CASSGYIQGLKGYTF.

This clone was seen more than once but under ten times. The chain links TRBV7-2 to TRBJ2-1; 7 nucleotides line up with TRBD2. This CDR3 region has 14 residues. V shed 1 base, J shed 8 bases, and the junction held 5 bases outside the gene matches. Germline CDR1 reads SGHTA; CDR2 reads FQGNSA. CDR3 in amino acids: CASSLEGLLYEQFF. For the CDR3, the DNA is TGTGCCAGCAGCTTAGAGGGACTACTCTATGAGCAGTTCTTC. The whole variable domain, filled in from reference TRBV7-2 and TRBJ2-1, reads GAGVSQSPSNKVTEKGKDVELRCDPISGHTALYWYRQSLGQGLEFLIYFQGNSAPDKSGLPSDRFSAERTGGSVSTLTIQRTQQEDSAVYLCASSLEGLLYEQFFGPGTRLTVL.

V gene TRBV6-5 combines with J gene TRBJ2-1; no clear D gene. The CDR3 extends over 13 amino acids. The ends were cut back, 2 bases at V and 13 bases at J, with 15 bases in the middle. CDR1 and CDR2 from the germline V gene are MNHEY and SVGAGI. DNA of the CDR3: TGTGCCAGCAGTTACGGCGGTGGTATCGATCAGTTCTTC. This gives the protein CASSYGGGIDQFF.

The gene calls are TRBV29-1 and TRBJ1-2, with a weak D call TRBD1 (6 bases). Germline CDR1 SQVTM, CDR2 ANQGSEA. CDR3 length: 13 residues. The CDR3 region is CSCDRPNGYGYTF. The CDR3, as DNA: TGCTCCTGCGACAGGCCAAATGGCTATGGCTACACCTTC.

This clone turned up a few times. The chain carries TRBV5-4 and TRBJ2-3, with TRBD1 as a possible D gene (5 bases). Germline assignment: CDR1 SGHNT and CDR2 YYREEE (reference sequence). Trimming took 0 bases from V and 1 from J, leaving 15 bases between them. The CDR3 extends over 17 amino acids. The CDR3 DNA is TGTGCCAGCAGCTTGGGGACAATGGGTTTGGGCACAGATACGCAGTATTTT. Amino acids: CASSLGTMGLGTDTQYF.

V is TRBV11-2 and J is TRBJ2-2; tentative D call: TRBD2 (5 bases). The CDR3 has 14 amino acids. The germline gives CDR1 SGHAT, CDR2 FQNNGV. Trimming pared 3 bases from V and 3 bases from J, leaving 8 bases between. The CDR3 nucleotides are TGTGCCAGCAGCTTCGGACTCTACACCGGGGAGCTGTTTTTT. This encodes CASSFGLYTGELFF.

This clone was found a few times. This chain links TRBV11-2 with TRBJ2-1; maybe TRBD2 (5 bases). This CDR3 is 13 amino acids long. From germline, CDR1 is SGHAT and CDR2 FQNNGV. Trimming removed 0 bases at V and 12 bases at J, with 12 bases between. CDR3 sequence (DNA): TGTGCCAGCAGCTTAGATCGTAGCGCCGGGCAGTTCTTC. It codes for CASSLDRSAGQFF.

The rearrangement links TRBV9 to TRBJ2-3; D not resolved. The V gene lost 4 bases and the J gene lost 7 bases, with 13 bases spanning the gap. CDR3 length: 13 amino acids. CDR1 and CDR2 from the germline V gene are SGDLS and YYNGEE. The CDR3 coding sequence is TGTGCCAGCAGCTCGAGTGAGGTTTATACGCAGTATTTT. Its translation: CASSSSEVYTQYF.

This clone was detected a few times. In the same sample, other DNA sequences code for this CDR3. V is TRBV30 and J is TRBJ1-1, with 8 bases lining up with TRBD1. The ends lost 3 bases at V and 5 bases at J; junction bases unmatched: 5. From germline, CDR1 is GTSNPN and CDR2 SVGIG (reference sequence). This CDR3 is built from 13 residues. The CDR3 region has the DNA TGTGCCTGGAGCAGAGGGACAGGAACTGAAGCTTTCTTT. It is translated as CAWSRGTGTEAFF.

The DNA of the CDR3 is TGTGCCAGCAGCTTTACTAGCGGGACGGATACGCAGTATTTT. Protein sequence: CASSFTSGTDTQYF. V is TRBV11-2 and J is TRBJ2-3; 10 bases fit TRBD2. V gave up 3 bases and J gave up 6 bases; unmatched junction bases: 3. CDR1 and CDR2 (germline): SGHAT, FQNNGV. The CDR3 is 14 residues long.

This clone occurred a few times. This chain connects TRBV7-9 to TRBJ2-3, with a weak D call TRBD1 (5 bases). Germline CDR1 and CDR2: SEHNR and FQNEAQ (reference sequence). The CDR3 covers 15 residues. Trimming removed 5 bases from V and 6 bases from J, with 18 bases in between. The DNA of the CDR3 is TGTGCCAGCAGCCCTGGGGCGGTCCTAGGGGATACGCAGTATTTT. This codes for CASSPGAVLGDTQYF.

Only a few counts were recorded for this clone. This chain uses TRBV20-1 with TRBJ1-2, with TRBD1 matching over 8 bases. Germline assignment: CDR1 DFQATT and CDR2 SNEGSKA (reference sequence). V shed 6 bases and J 5 bases; nucleotides not matched to a gene: 2. The CDR3 totals 11 residues. CDR3 sequence: CSARGRYGYTF. CDR3 nucleotide sequence: TGCAGTGCCAGGGGGCGGTATGGCTACACCTTC.

The chain has TRBV25-1 and TRBJ2-5; 14 bases are shared with TRBD2. The trim removed 5 bases at V and 3 bases at J, leaving 11 bases unmatched. Germline V gene sequence: CDR1 MGHDK, CDR2 SYGVNS. The CDR3 length is 18 residues. The CDR3 DNA reads as TGTGCCAGCAGTATACGACTAGCGGGAGGGAGGGAGAAAGAGACCCAGTACTTC. As protein: CASSIRLAGGREKETQYF.

The chain employs TRBV4-1 and TRBJ2-5; weak D call: TRBD2 (6 bases). In germline, CDR1 is MGHRA, CDR2 YSYEKL. The CDR3 sequence is 14 residues long. Trimming removed 3 bases from V and 8 bases from J, with 16 bases in between. The DNA for the CDR3 is TGCGCCAGCAGCCAGATGACAGCGGAGGGAACCCAGTACTTC. Protein product: CASSQMTAEGTQYF.

A few counts support this clone. The chain has TRBV7-9 and TRBJ1-2; D might be TRBD1 (6 bases). Germline CDR1 is SEHNR and CDR2 is FQNEAQ (reference sequence). V lost 6 bases, J lost 4 bases, and 18 bases lay in between. The CDR3 totals 15 residues. This CDR3 is CASRQRRGTSYGYTF. The CDR3 DNA follows: TGTGCCAGCAGACAACGCAGGGGAACCTCCTATGGCTACACCTTC.

This clone was counted only a few times. The V gene is TRBV27, the J gene TRBJ2-6; tentative D call: TRBD1 (6 bases). Trimming cost V 1 base and J 0 bases, with 22 bases left between them. Germline CDR1 and CDR2: MNHEY and SMNVEV (reference sequence). The CDR3 is 21 residues long. The CDR3 nucleotides are TGTGCCAGCAGTTTATGGGGCAGGGGTTACCCTCGTTCCTCTGGGGCCAACGTCCTGACTTTC. The encoded protein is CASSLWGRGYPRSSGANVLTF.

A few counts support this clone. The chain recombines TRBV7-2 with TRBJ2-4; possibly TRBD1 for D (6 bases). The CDR3 totals 15 residues. The ends were cut back, 0 bases at V and 2 bases at J, with 8 bases in the middle. Germline-derived CDR1 and CDR2 are SGHTA and FQGNSA. The CDR3 protein is CASSLARGSKNIQYF. For the CDR3, the DNA is TGTGCCAGCAGCTTAGCCAGGGGATCCAAAAACATTCAGTACTTC.

This chain joins TRBV29-1 and TRBJ2-7, with D uncertain. Germline V gene sequence: CDR1 SQVTM, CDR2 ANQGSEA. Between the trimmed V and J ends, which lost 1 base and 0 bases, there was a span of 4 bases. This CDR3 is 12 amino acids long. DNA of the CDR3: TGCAGCGTTGAAGCGAGCTCCTACGAGCAGTACTTC. Protein: CSVEASSYEQYF.

As DNA, the CDR3 is TGTGCCAGCAGTTTTTCCCCGGGGTACAATGAGCAGTTCTTC. It encodes CASSFSPGYNEQFF. J is TRBJ2-1 and V is TRBV6-5; a possible D gene is TRBD2 (5 bases). V shed 4 bases and J shed 4 bases, with 11 bases lying between them. There are 14 residues in the CDR3. Germline V gives CDR1 MNHEY, CDR2 SVGAGI.

This sequence joins TRBV5-1 and TRBJ2-3; 9 bases align to TRBD2. Losses at the gene ends were 1 base for V and 5 bases for J; bases not matched to a gene: 5. CDR3 size: 15 residues. CDR1 is SGHRS, CDR2 YFSETQ, per germline. The CDR3 loop is CASSLFSGREDTQYF. In DNA form, the CDR3 reads TGCGCCAGCAGCTTGTTTAGCGGGAGAGAAGATACGCAGTATTTT.

V and J are TRBV7-9 and TRBJ1-1; D is uncertain. V lost 2 bases and J lost 4, with 11 bases in between. The CDR3 runs 14 residues. Germline CDR1 and CDR2: SEHNR and FQNEAQ (reference sequence). CDR3 region: CASSLTDSGTEAFF. CDR3 coding DNA: TGTGCCAGCAGCTTAACGGACTCTGGCACTGAAGCTTTCTTT.

This clone appeared a few times. The chain is built from TRBV7-2 and TRBJ2-5, with a tentative D call TRBD2 (6 bases). Germline CDR1 SGHTA, CDR2 FQGNSA. The ends were cut back, 3 bases at V and 2 bases at J, with 16 bases in the middle. This CDR3 is built from 16 residues. For the CDR3, the DNA is TGTGCCAGCAGCTTCCCTGGGAGGCCTTATCAAGAGACCCAGTACTTC. Translation: CASSFPGRPYQETQYF.

The chain employs TRBV5-1 and TRBJ1-1, with 7 bases aligning to TRBD1. The germline gives CDR1 SGHRS, CDR2 YFSETQ. The CDR3 consists of 15 residues. J gave up 1 base and V 2 bases, and 5 bases lay outside the gene matches. The CDR3 DNA is TGCGCCAGCAGCTTACCCGGGACAGCGAACACTGAAGCTTTCTTT. Protein: CASSLPGTANTEAFF.

The chain recombines TRBV7-3 with TRBJ2-1, with 13 bases identical to TRBD2. Germline CDR1 SGHTA, CDR2 FQGTGA. The CDR3 has 16 amino acids. J lost 9 bases, V lost 5 bases, and 10 bases had no gene match. This CDR3 reads CASSAFGLAGAVEQFF. CDR3 nucleotides: TGTGCCAGCAGCGCCTTCGGACTAGCGGGAGCCGTTGAGCAGTTCTTC.

This clone has more than one count but fewer than ten. This rearrangement joins TRBV7-2 to TRBJ2-3; TRBD2 agrees at 7 bases. CDR3 length: 16 amino acids. The germline CDR1 and CDR2 sequences are SGHTA and FQGNSA. Trimming cost V 5 bases and J 2 bases; bases outside gene matches: 10. The CDR3 region is CASSPQRDRYTDTQYF. As DNA, the CDR3 is TGTGCCAGCAGCCCCCAGCGGGATAGATACACAGATACGCAGTATTTT.

Only a few counts were recorded for this clone. The rearrangement uses TRBV30 and TRBJ1-1, with 7 nucleotides matching TRBD1. Unmatched junction bases numbered 1, after V lost 5 bases and J lost 1 base. The CDR3 consists of 12 residues. The V gene's germline CDR1 is GTSNPN and CDR2 SVGIG (reference sequence). The DNA of the CDR3 is TGTGCCTGGGACAGGGCGAACACTGAAGCTTTCTTT. This gives the protein CAWDRANTEAFF.

The rearrangement joins TRBV6-5 to TRBJ1-2, with a possible D match to TRBD1 (6 bases). V lost 6 bases and J lost 0, with 11 bases in between. The CDR3 runs to 14 residues. Germline CDR1 MNHEY, CDR2 SVGAGI. The CDR3 coding sequence is TGTGCCAGCAGCAACAGGGAAACTAACTATGGCTACACCTTC. As protein: CASSNRETNYGYTF.

The chain combines TRBV5-4 with TRBJ2-1; 12 positions agree with TRBD2. J was trimmed by 0 bases and V by 3 bases; bases with no gene match: 7. This CDR3 spans 18 amino acids. CDR1 is SGHNT, CDR2 YYREEE, per germline (reference sequence). The CDR3 bases are TGTGCCAGCAGCTCTTCCGGGACTAGCGGGCCCTCCTACAATGAGCAGTTCTTC. It encodes CASSSSGTSGPSYNEQFF.